Each of the 26 T cell receptor beta chains below was sequenced from the same sample in a study of CD8+ T cells in alopecia areata. Following RNA extraction, reverse transcription yielded cDNA that acted as the sequencing template. The assay was immunoSEQ multiplex PCR, and TCRdb's table has in-frame clones only and misses some. The table has 93,000 or so clones, about 60% seen once; the top ten hold 8.5% to 10%. The sample taken for sequencing was CD4+ T cells sorted from blood. Receptor source: a human donor in good health.

The chain has TRBV4-2 and TRBJ1-2; possible D gene TRBD1, 6 bases. This CDR3 contains 18 residues. V was pared by 0 bases and J by 4 bases, with 21 bases between. Germline CDR1 is LGHNA and CDR2 is YNFKEQ. The CDR3 nucleotides are TGTGCCAGCAGCCAAGATGTGATATTAATACAGGGTGGCTATGGCTACACCTTC. Protein product: CASSQDVILIQGGYGYTF.

This rearrangement joins TRBV4-1 to TRBJ2-3; weak D call: TRBD2 (8 bases). Trimming stripped 5 bases from V and 6 bases from J, with 27 bases between. Germline V lookup: CDR1 MGHRA, CDR2 YSYEKL. This CDR3 has 18 amino acids. This CDR3 is CASSLQGTSDTSVDTQYF. The CDR3 DNA sequence: TGCGCCAGCAGCTTACAGGGGACTAGTGATACCTCAGTTGATACGCAGTATTTT.

J is TRBJ1-5 and V is TRBV15; D not certain. The CDR3 runs to 13 residues. Trimming removed 3 bases at V and 6 bases at J, with 9 bases between. Germline V gene data show CDR1 as LNHNV and CDR2 as YYDKDF (reference sequence). The CDR3 region has the DNA TGTGCCACCAGCAGCCTTCTGGGTCAGCCCCAGCATTTT. Amino acids: CATSSLLGQPQHF.

V and J are TRBV6-5 and TRBJ2-3, with TRBD2 as a possible D gene (5 bases). CDR1 and CDR2 from the germline V gene are MNHEY and SVGAGI. V lost 0 bases and J 5 bases, leaving 15 bases between the germline ends. There are 16 residues in the CDR3. CDR3 residues: CASSYSIRGFGDTQYF. The CDR3 region has the DNA TGTGCCAGCAGTTACTCGATACGAGGGTTCGGAGATACGCAGTATTTT.

V is TRBV6-5 and J is TRBJ1-2; D not resolved. CDR1 and CDR2 from the germline V gene are MNHEY and SVGAGI. V lost 5 bases and J lost 6, with 10 bases in between. The CDR3 spans 12 residues. The CDR3 reads CASSEANHGYTF. The CDR3 DNA reads TGTGCCAGCAGTGAAGCGAACCATGGCTACACCTTC.

The chain couples TRBV2 to TRBJ2-1, with a possible D match to TRBD2 (6 bases). V dropped 8 bases and J dropped 7 bases, with 12 bases sitting between them. Germline CDR1 and CDR2: SNHLY and FYNNEI. CDR3 length: 12 residues. CDR3 nucleotides: TGTGCCAGCGCGGCGGCGGGGAATGAGCAGTTCTTC. Translated: CASAAAGNEQFF.

This clone occurred a few times. This sample also contains other DNA sequences that code for the same CDR3. V and J are TRBV30 and TRBJ2-7; TRBD1 matches at 8 bases. Trimming cost V 0 bases and J 7 bases; bases outside gene matches: 5. Per germline, CDR1 GTSNPN and CDR2 SVGIG (reference sequence). This CDR3 spans 13 amino acids. CDR3 in DNA: TGTGCCTGGAGTGTACTTGGACAGGGAGAGCAGTACTTC. Its protein is CAWSVLGQGEQYF.

The CDR3 nucleotides read TGTGCCAGCAGCCCAGCAGGGGACTCTAACTATGGCTACACCTTC. Translation gives CASSPAGDSNYGYTF. This sequence joins TRBV5-4 and TRBJ1-2, with TRBD1 as a possible D gene (6 bases). The germline V gene has CDR1 SGHNT and CDR2 YYREEE (reference sequence). Trimming stripped 4 bases from V and 0 bases from J, with 13 bases between. The CDR3 is made up of 15 amino acids.

The V and J genes are TRBV19 and TRBJ2-7; 9 bases are shared with TRBD1. The CDR3 has 15 residues. V lost 6 bases, J lost 3 bases, and 9 bases stayed unmatched. Germline values: CDR1 LNHDA, CDR2 SQIVND (reference sequence). The CDR3 sequence: CASRESGTGNYEQYF. The CDR3 bases are TGTGCCAGTAGAGAGTCCGGGACAGGGAACTACGAGCAGTACTTC.

This chain joins TRBV30 and TRBJ1-3; D gene ambiguous. CDR1 and CDR2 (germline): GTSNPN, SVGIG (reference sequence). The CDR3 loop spans 13 amino acids. V was pared by 4 bases and J by 8 bases, with 15 bases between. CDR3: CAWTKGSTHTIYF. The DNA of the CDR3 is TGTGCCTGGACCAAGGGATCGACCCACACCATATATTTT.

The chain uses TRBV25-1 and TRBJ2-3; TRBD2 aligns across 11 bases. The V segment lost 3 bases and the J segment 4 bases; nucleotides outside the gene matches: 9. The CDR3 is 17 residues long. CDR1 and CDR2 (germline): MGHDK, SYGVNS. CDR3 protein: CASSEGKSSGGSDTQYF. The CDR3, as DNA: TGTGCCAGCAGTGAGGGAAAGTCTAGCGGGGGGTCAGATACGCAGTATTTT.

V usage is TRBV28 and J usage is TRBJ2-2; D perhaps matches TRBD2 (7 bases). This CDR3 comprises 14 residues. The ends were cut back, 8 bases at V and 7 bases at J, with 17 bases in the middle. CDR1 and CDR2 (germline): MDHEN, SYDVKM. The CDR3: CASLRGGAGGELFF. The DNA for the CDR3 is TGTGCCAGCCTGAGGGGGGGGGCTGGCGGGGAGCTGTTTTTT.

With regard to this clone: Other DNA sequences in this sample translate to the same CDR3. CDR3 in amino acids: CAWSVSSYEQYF. DNA for the CDR3: TGTGCCTGGAGTGTCTCCTCCTACGAGCAGTACTTC. The chain carries TRBV30 and TRBJ2-7, with D unclear. Trimming shortened V by 0 bases and J by 0 bases, and 3 bases separated the two germline ends. This CDR3 is 12 amino acids long. Germline V CDR1 and CDR2: GTSNPN, SVGIG (reference sequence).

The chain has TRBV15 and TRBJ2-7, with D possibly matching TRBD2 (5 bases). The V and J ends lost 0 bases and 3 bases respectively, with 6 bases between them. This CDR3 spans 13 amino acids. CDR1 and CDR2 from the germline V gene are LNHNV and YYDKDF (reference sequence). The CDR3 DNA follows: TGTGCCACCAGCAGAGAAGGAGGCTACGAGCAGTACTTC. Protein product: CATSREGGYEQYF.

The chain employs TRBV29-1 and TRBJ2-7; maybe TRBD1 (6 bases). The CDR3 has 12 residues. Trimming cost V 8 bases and J 4 bases, with 15 bases left between them. Per the germline V gene, CDR1 is SQVTM and CDR2 is ANQGSEA. The chain's CDR3 is CSITGFSYEQYF. The CDR3 nucleotides are TGCAGCATTACAGGGTTCTCTTACGAGCAGTACTTC.

This clone was seen just once. The chain uses TRBV28 and TRBJ2-5, with a possible D match to TRBD1 (6 bases). V lost 7 bases to trimming and J lost 2 bases, with 17 bases between them. CDR1 and CDR2 (germline): MDHEN, SYDVKM. The CDR3 consists of 15 residues. DNA for the CDR3: TGTGCCAGCACAGCCCCCCCTCAGGGGCAAGAGACCCAGTACTTC. This encodes CASTAPPQGQETQYF.

The chain carries TRBV28 and TRBJ2-7; tentative D call: TRBD1 (5 bases). V was pared by 2 bases and J by 4 bases, with 18 bases between. The length of the CDR3 is 16 residues. Germline-derived CDR1 and CDR2 are MDHEN and SYDVKM. CDR3 coding DNA: TGTGCCAGCAGTTTAATTAGTCGGGCCAGGGAATACGAGCAGTACTTC. Amino acids: CASSLISRAREYEQYF. Full variable domain (rest looked up from reference TRBV28 and TRBJ2-7): DVKVTQSSRYLVKRTGEKVFLECVQDMDHENMFWYRQDPGLGLRLIYFSYDVKMKEKGDIPEGYSVSREKKERFSLILESASTNQTSMYLCASSLISRAREYEQYFGPGTRLTVT.

The chain recombines TRBV4-3 with TRBJ2-1; D is unclear. Germline-derived CDR1 and CDR2 are LGHNA and YSLEER. The V end was cut by 0 bases, the J end by 9 bases, with 9 bases between. This CDR3 spans 13 amino acids. CDR3 sequence reads: CASSQDYNGEQFF. The CDR3 bases are TGCGCCAGCAGCCAAGATTATAACGGTGAGCAGTTCTTC.

The chain combines TRBV7-9 with TRBJ2-3; the match to TRBD1 covers 8 bases. The CDR3 has 14 amino acids. J gave up 5 bases and V 5 bases, and 6 bases lay outside the gene matches. Germline loops: CDR1 SEHNR, CDR2 FQNEAQ (reference sequence). The CDR3 region has the DNA TGTGCCAGCAGCGCCGGACAGGGTGAAGATACGCAGTATTTT. It translates to CASSAGQGEDTQYF.

The sample holds a few counts of this clone. This sequence joins TRBV27 and TRBJ1-2, with 12 nucleotides matching TRBD1. V lost 5 bases and J lost 6; bases outside the gene matches: 7. Per the germline V gene, CDR1 is MNHEY and CDR2 is SMNVEV (reference sequence). CDR3 length: 15 residues. CDR3 in amino acids: CASSRGTGGLNGYTF. CDR3 DNA sequence: TGTGCCAGCAGTCGCGGGACAGGGGGCCTCAATGGCTACACCTTC.

The chain links TRBV10-2 to TRBJ1-1, with unresolved D. CDR1 is WSHSY and CDR2 is SAAADI in the germline V gene. V was pared by 5 bases and J by 0 bases, with 7 bases between. The CDR3 is 13 residues long. In DNA, the CDR3 is TGCGCCAGCAGTAGTCTTATGAACACTGAAGCTTTCTTT. This codes for CASSSLMNTEAFF.

The chain uses TRBV11-2 and TRBJ2-5; 9 bases are a match to TRBD2. Germline loops: CDR1 SGHAT, CDR2 FQNNGV. CDR3 size: 16 residues. With 1 base clipped from V and 3 bases from J, the junction kept 6 bases outside the gene matches. The CDR3 DNA sequence: TGTGCCAGCAGCTTAGTTGCGGGGGGGTTCGAAGAGACCCAGTACTTC. It translates to CASSLVAGGFEETQYF.

This chain connects TRBV6-5 to TRBJ2-1; D is perhaps TRBD1 or TRBD2 (5 bases each). V was cut by 6 bases and J by 0 bases, with 12 bases left in between. The germline V gene encodes CDR1 MNHEY and CDR2 SVGAGI. The CDR3 totals 15 residues. The CDR3 nucleotides read TGTGCCAGCAGGGCTCGGGGACCCTCCTACAATGAGCAGTTCTTC. Protein product: CASRARGPSYNEQFF.

The chain couples TRBV7-8 to TRBJ2-7; 7 positions agree with TRBD1. Trimming removed 5 bases from V and 4 bases from J; junction bases left unmatched: 14. The CDR3 sequence is 16 residues long. Germline V gene lookup returns CDR1 SGHVS and CDR2 FQNEAQ. The CDR3 reads CASSAGTAGSRYEQYF. CDR3 in DNA: TGTGCCAGCAGCGCTGGGACAGCTGGCAGTCGTTACGAGCAGTACTTC.

The genes are TRBV29-1 and TRBJ2-4, with no clear D. Germline-derived CDR1 and CDR2 are SQVTM and ANQGSEA. The V end was cut by 7 bases, the J end by 6 bases, with 10 bases between. The CDR3 sequence is 11 residues long. CDR3 region: CSALVGNIQYF. The CDR3 DNA follows: TGCAGCGCCCTAGTCGGAAACATTCAGTACTTC.

The V call is TRBV25-1, the J call TRBJ1-2, with D maybe TRBD1 (5 bases). The CDR3 spans 13 residues. Germline V gene data show CDR1 as MGHDK and CDR2 as SYGVNS. Trimming took 1 base from V and 3 from J, leaving 6 bases between them. The CDR3 DNA reads as TGTGCCAGCAGTGAATCGGGGGACTATGGCTACACCTTC. Protein: CASSESGDYGYTF.